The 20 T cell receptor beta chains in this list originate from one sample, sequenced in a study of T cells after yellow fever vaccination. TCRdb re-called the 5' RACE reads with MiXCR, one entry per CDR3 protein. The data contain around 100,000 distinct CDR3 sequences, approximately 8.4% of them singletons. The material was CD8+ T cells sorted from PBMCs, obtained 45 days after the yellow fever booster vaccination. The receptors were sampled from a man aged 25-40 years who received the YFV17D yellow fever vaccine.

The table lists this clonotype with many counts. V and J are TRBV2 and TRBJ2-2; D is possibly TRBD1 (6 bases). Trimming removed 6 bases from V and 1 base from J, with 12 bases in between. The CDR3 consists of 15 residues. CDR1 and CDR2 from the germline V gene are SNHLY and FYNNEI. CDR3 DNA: TGTGCCAGCAGGACAGGACACTTGAACACCGGGGAGCTGTTTTTT. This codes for CASRTGHLNTGELFF.

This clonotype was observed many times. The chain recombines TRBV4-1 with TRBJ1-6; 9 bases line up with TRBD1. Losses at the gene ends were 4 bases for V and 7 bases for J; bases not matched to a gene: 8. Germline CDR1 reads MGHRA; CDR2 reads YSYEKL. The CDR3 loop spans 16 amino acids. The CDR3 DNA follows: TGCGCCAGCAGCCGCTCCCGGGACAGGGAGAATTCACCCCTCCACTTT. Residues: CASSRSRDRENSPLHF.

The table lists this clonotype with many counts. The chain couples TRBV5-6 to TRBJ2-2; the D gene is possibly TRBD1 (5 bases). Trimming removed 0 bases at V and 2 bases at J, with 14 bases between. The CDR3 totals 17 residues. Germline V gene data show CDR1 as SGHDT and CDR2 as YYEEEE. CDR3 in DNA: TGTGCCAGCAGCTTGGATCTGGGGCAGGGAAACACCGGGGAGCTGTTTTTT. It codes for CASSLDLGQGNTGELFF. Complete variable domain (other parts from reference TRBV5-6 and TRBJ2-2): DAGVTQSPTHLIKTRGQQVTLRCSPKSGHDTVSWYQQALGQGPQFIFQYYEEEERQRGNFPDRFSGHQFPNYSSELNVNALLLGDSALYLCASSLDLGQGNTGELFFGEGSRLTVL.

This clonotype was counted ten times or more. The CDR3 reads CASSYEVGSYEQYF. For the CDR3, the DNA is TGTGCCAGCAGTTACGAGGTCGGCTCCTACGAGCAGTACTTC. V gene TRBV6-5 combines with J gene TRBJ2-7; D is uncertain. CDR3 size: 14 residues. Trimming cost V 2 bases and J 0 bases, with 8 bases left between them. Germline V gives CDR1 MNHEY, CDR2 SVGAGI.

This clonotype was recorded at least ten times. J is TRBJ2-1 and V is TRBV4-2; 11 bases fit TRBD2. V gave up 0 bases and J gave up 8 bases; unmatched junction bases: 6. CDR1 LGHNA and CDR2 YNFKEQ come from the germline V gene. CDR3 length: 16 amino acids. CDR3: CASSQEIAGGPYEQFF. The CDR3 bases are TGTGCCAGCAGCCAAGAAATAGCGGGAGGGCCTTATGAGCAGTTCTTC.

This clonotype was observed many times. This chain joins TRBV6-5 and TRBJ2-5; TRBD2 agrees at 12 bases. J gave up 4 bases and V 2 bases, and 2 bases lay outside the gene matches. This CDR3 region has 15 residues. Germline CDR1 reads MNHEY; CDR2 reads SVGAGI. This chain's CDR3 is CASSYPGLAGETQYF. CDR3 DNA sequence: TGTGCCAGCAGTTACCCGGGACTAGCGGGAGAGACCCAGTACTTC.

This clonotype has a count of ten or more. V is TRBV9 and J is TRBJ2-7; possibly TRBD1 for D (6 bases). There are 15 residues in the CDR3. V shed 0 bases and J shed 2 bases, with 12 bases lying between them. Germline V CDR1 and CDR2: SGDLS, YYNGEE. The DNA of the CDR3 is TGTGCCAGCAGCGTAGGCGTAGGGGGTGCCTACGAGCAGTACTTC. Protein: CASSVGVGGAYEQYF. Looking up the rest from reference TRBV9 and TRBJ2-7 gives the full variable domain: DSGVTQTPKHLITATGQRVTLRCSPRSGDLSVYWYQQSLDQGLQFLIQYYNGEERAKGNILERFSAQQFPDLHSELNLSSLELGDSALYFCASSVGVGGAYEQYFGPGTRLTVT.

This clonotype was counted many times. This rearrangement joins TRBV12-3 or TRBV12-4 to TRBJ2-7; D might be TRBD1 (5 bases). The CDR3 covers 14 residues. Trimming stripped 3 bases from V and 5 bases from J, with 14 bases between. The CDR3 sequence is CASSFPARADEQYF. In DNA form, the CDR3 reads TGTGCCAGCAGTTTCCCGGCCAGGGCAGACGAGCAGTACTTC.

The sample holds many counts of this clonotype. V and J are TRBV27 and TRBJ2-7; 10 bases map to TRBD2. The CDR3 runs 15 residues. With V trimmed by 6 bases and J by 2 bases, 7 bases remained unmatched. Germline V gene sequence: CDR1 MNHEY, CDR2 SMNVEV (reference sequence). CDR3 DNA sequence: TGTGCCAGCAGACCACAACTAGCGGGAACCTACGAGCAGTACTTC. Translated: CASRPQLAGTYEQYF.

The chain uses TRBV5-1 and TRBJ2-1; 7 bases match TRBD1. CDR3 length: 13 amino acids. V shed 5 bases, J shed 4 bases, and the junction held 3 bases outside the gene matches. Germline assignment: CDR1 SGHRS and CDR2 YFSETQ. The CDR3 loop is CASRGQDYNEQFF. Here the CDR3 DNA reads TGCGCCAGCAGAGGACAGGATTACAATGAGCAGTTCTTC.

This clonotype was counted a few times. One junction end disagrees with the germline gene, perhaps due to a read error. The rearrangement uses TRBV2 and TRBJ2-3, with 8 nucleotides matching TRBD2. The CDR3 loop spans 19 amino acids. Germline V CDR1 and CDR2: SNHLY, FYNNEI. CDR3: CTSIQAVTSGDGLTDTQYF. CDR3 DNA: TGTACCAGCATCCAAGCGGTCACTAGCGGAGACGGGTTGACAGATACGCAGTATTTT.

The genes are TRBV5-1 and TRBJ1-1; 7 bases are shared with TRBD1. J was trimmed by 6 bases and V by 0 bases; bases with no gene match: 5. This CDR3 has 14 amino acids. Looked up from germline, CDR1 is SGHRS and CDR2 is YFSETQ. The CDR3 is CASSLAGTVPEAFF. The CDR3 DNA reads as TGCGCCAGCAGCTTGGCAGGGACAGTCCCTGAAGCTTTCTTT.

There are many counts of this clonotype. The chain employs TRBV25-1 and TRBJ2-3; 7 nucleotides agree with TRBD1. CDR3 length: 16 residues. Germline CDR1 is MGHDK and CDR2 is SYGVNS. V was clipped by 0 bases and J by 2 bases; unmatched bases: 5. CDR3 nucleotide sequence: TGTGCCAGCAGTGAATACGGGACAGACTACACAGATACGCAGTATTTT. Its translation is CASSEYGTDYTDTQYF.

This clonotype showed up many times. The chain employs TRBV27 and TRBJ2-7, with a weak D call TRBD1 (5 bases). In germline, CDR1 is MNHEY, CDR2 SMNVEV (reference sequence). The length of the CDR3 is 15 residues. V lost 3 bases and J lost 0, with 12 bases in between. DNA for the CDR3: TGTGCCAGCAGTTTGGAAAGGGGAAGCTCCTACGAGCAGTACTTC. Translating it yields CASSLERGSSYEQYF.

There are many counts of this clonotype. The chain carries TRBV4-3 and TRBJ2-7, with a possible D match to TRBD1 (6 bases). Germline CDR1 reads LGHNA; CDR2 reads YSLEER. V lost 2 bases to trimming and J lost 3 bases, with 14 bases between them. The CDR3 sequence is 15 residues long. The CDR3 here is CASSQLTGLVYEQYF. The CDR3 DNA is TGCGCCAGCAGCCAATTAACAGGGTTAGTCTACGAGCAGTACTTC.

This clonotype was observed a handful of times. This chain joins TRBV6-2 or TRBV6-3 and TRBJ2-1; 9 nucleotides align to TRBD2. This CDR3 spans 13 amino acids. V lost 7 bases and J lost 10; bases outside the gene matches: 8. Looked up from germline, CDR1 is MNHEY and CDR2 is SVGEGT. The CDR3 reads CASTAGGGREQFF. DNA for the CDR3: TGTGCCAGCACCGCGGGAGGGGGGCGGGAGCAGTTCTTC.

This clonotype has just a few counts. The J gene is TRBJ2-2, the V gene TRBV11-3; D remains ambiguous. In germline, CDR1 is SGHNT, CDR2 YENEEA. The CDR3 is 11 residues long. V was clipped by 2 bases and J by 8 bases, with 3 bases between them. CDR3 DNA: TGTGCCAGCAGCTTACGGGGGGAGCTGTTTTTT. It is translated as CASSLRGELFF.

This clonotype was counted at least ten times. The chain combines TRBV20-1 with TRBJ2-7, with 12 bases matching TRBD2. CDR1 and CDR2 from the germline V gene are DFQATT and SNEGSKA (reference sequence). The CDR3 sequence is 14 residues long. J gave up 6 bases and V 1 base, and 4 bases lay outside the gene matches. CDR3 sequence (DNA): TGCAGTGCTAGAGGGACTAGCGGGATTCTCGAGCAGTACTTC. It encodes CSARGTSGILEQYF.

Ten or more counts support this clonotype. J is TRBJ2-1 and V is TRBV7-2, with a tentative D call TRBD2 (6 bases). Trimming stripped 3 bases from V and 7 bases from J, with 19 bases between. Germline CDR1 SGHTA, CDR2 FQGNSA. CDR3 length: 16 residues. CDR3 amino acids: CASSFATGLRENEQFF. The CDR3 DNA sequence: TGTGCCAGCAGCTTTGCGACGGGACTCCGCGAGAATGAGCAGTTCTTC.

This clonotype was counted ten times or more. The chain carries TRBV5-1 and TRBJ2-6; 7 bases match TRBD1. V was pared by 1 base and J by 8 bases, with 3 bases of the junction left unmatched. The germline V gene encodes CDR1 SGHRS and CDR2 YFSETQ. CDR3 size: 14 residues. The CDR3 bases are TGCGCCAGCAGCTTGAGGGGACAGTCCAACGTCCTGACTTTC. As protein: CASSLRGQSNVLTF.